These 17 T cell receptor beta chains came from one sample sequenced in a study of neurological immune-mediated disorders. TCRdb analysed the 5' RACE reads with MiXCR anew, one entry per CDR3 protein. Seen here are tens of thousands of distinct CDR3 sequences, 3% to 4% observed once, and the top ten hold around 5.6%. Source material: PBMCs. These receptors all stem from a man aged 40-50 years with multiple sclerosis.

This clonotype was counted ten times or more. This chain joins TRBV27 and TRBJ2-6, with a tentative D call TRBD2 (5 bases). V lost 9 bases and J lost 1, with 22 bases in between. This CDR3 has 18 residues. CDR1 and CDR2 (germline): MNHEY, SMNVEV (reference sequence). CDR3 in DNA: TGTGCCAGTAACCCCCAGAGAGGTTCGGGGTCTGGGGCCAACGTCCTGACTTTC. Protein: CASNPQRGSGSGANVLTF. The full variable domain, completed using reference TRBV27 and TRBJ2-6, is EAQVTQNPRYLITVTGKKLTVTCSQNMNHEYMSWYRQDPGLGLRQIYYSMNVEVTDKGDVPEGYKVSRKEKRNFPLILESPSPNQTSLYFCASNPQRGSGSGANVLTFGAGSRLTVL.

This clonotype appeared many times. The CDR3 protein is CASSQLGGTDGYTF. The DNA of the CDR3 is TGTGCCAGCAGCCAATTAGGGGGAACAGATGGCTACACCTTC. This chain joins TRBV12-3 or TRBV12-4 and TRBJ1-2; a weak D match, TRBD1 (6 bases). V gave up 6 bases and J gave up 6 bases, with 17 bases separating them. The CDR3 has 14 amino acids.

This clonotype was counted a few times. The chain couples TRBV7-9 to TRBJ2-7; perhaps TRBD1 as D (6 bases). V was clipped by 4 bases and J by 6 bases, with 10 bases between them. From germline, CDR1 is SEHNR and CDR2 FQNEAQ (reference sequence). The CDR3 has 12 amino acids. CDR3 nucleotide sequence: TGTGCCAGCAGCTACAGGGACGCCGAGCAGTACTTC. Translated, it gives CASSYRDAEQYF.

This clonotype was found many times. The chain employs TRBV3-1 and TRBJ2-7; 8 bases are shared with TRBD1. The CDR3 contains 15 residues. Trimming took 0 bases from V and 5 from J; bases not matched to a gene: 6. Germline CDR1 LGHDT, CDR2 YNNKEL (reference sequence). The CDR3 reads CASSQERAGGNEQYF. CDR3 nucleotide sequence: TGTGCCAGCAGCCAAGAGAGGGCAGGGGGCAACGAGCAGTACTTC.

This clonotype occurred many times. The chain joins TRBV20-1 to TRBJ1-5; D ambiguous. V was cut by 6 bases and J by 5 bases, with 14 bases left in between. The CDR3 length is 13 residues. Per germline, CDR1 DFQATT and CDR2 SNEGSKA (reference sequence). CDR3 protein: CSATPPGDQPQHF. CDR3 DNA: TGCAGTGCGACCCCGCCCGGGGATCAGCCCCAGCATTTT.

Ten or more counts support this clonotype. The V call is TRBV2, the J call TRBJ1-6, with 8 positions matching TRBD1. CDR1 is SNHLY, CDR2 FYNNEI, per germline. There are 13 residues in the CDR3. J was trimmed by 10 bases and V by 4 bases; bases with no gene match: 3. CDR3 coding DNA: TGTGCCAGCAGTGGGGGGACAGGATCACCCCTCCACTTT. Its protein product is CASSGGTGSPLHF.

This clonotype was seen many times. CDR3 bases: TGCAGCGGTCTCAGGGAGGACTCCTACGAGCAGTACTTC. This gives the protein CSGLREDSYEQYF. J is TRBJ2-7 and V is TRBV29-1, with D possibly matching TRBD2 (6 bases). The V gene lost 7 bases and the J gene lost 0 bases, with 13 bases spanning the gap. CDR3 size: 13 residues. Germline values: CDR1 SQVTM, CDR2 ANQGSEA.

This clonotype came up a few times. The CDR3 sequence is CASSENLLQTQYF. In nucleotides, the CDR3 is TGTGCCAGCAGTGAAAATCTCCTCCAGACCCAGTACTTC. The chain uses TRBV6-1 and TRBJ2-5, with D unresolved. CDR3 length: 13 amino acids. CDR1 and CDR2 (germline): MNHNS, SASEGT. Trimming shortened V by 2 bases and J by 6 bases, and 10 bases separated the two germline ends.

The chain joins TRBV4-1 to TRBJ2-7, with D perhaps given as TRBD1 or TRBD2 (6 bases each). Germline V CDR1 and CDR2: MGHRA, YSYEKL. The CDR3 is 14 residues long. Between the trimmed V and J ends, which lost 0 bases and 7 bases, there was a span of 13 bases. CDR3 bases: TGCGCCAGCAGCCAAGAGTTCGGGGGCAGTGAGCAGTACTTC. Translating gives CASSQEFGGSEQYF.

This clonotype was seen repeatedly, ten times or more. In nucleotides, the CDR3 is TGCAGTGCAAGACAGGGGCGCAATCAGCCCCAGCATTTT. It is translated as CSARQGRNQPQHF. The chain has TRBV20-1 and TRBJ1-5; TRBD1 aligns across 8 bases. CDR1 is DFQATT, CDR2 SNEGSKA, per germline (reference sequence). This CDR3 contains 13 residues. Losses at the gene ends were 6 bases for V and 2 bases for J; bases not matched to a gene: 3.

This clonotype has ten or more counts. This chain uses TRBV27 with TRBJ2-5; D is perhaps TRBD2 (6 bases). The V and J ends lost 5 bases and 5 bases respectively, with 18 bases between them. Germline V gene data show CDR1 as MNHEY and CDR2 as SMNVEV (reference sequence). This CDR3 contains 15 residues. CDR3 DNA sequence: TGTGCCAGCAGTCCAAGACCCGGGGGTAGGGAGACCCAGTACTTC. Protein product: CASSPRPGGRETQYF.

V is TRBV10-1 and J is TRBJ2-5; perhaps D is TRBD1 or TRBD2 (5 bases each). V shed 5 bases and J shed 2 bases, with 15 bases lying between them. Germline V gene sequence: CDR1 WNHNN, CDR2 SYGVQD (reference sequence). The length of the CDR3 is 15 residues. As DNA, the CDR3 is TGCGCCAGCAGTCCATCCGGGACCCTGCAAGAGACCCAGTACTTC. This gives the protein CASSPSGTLQETQYF.

This clonotype was seen a handful of times. The chain combines TRBV6-1 with TRBJ2-7; unclear D gene. The CDR3 is 13 amino acids. The germline CDR1 and CDR2 sequences are MNHNS and SASEGT. V lost 5 bases to trimming and J lost 2 bases, with 10 bases between them. The chain's CDR3 is CASSSEIAYEQYF. The CDR3 bases are TGTGCCAGCAGTTCGGAAATTGCCTACGAGCAGTACTTC.

This clonotype came up many times. The chain joins TRBV6-1 to TRBJ2-3, with TRBD1 matching over 8 bases. From germline, CDR1 is MNHNS and CDR2 SASEGT. Unmatched junction bases numbered 13, after V lost 6 bases and J lost 2 bases. CDR3 length: 17 residues. CDR3 DNA sequence: TGTGCCAGCAGCACTCGACAGGGGCATTTGGACACAGATACGCAGTATTTT. It encodes CASSTRQGHLDTDTQYF.

This clonotype came up many times. V and J are TRBV7-9 and TRBJ1-4; unclear D gene. Trimming pared 7 bases from V and 7 bases from J, leaving 13 bases between. Germline V gene lookup returns CDR1 SEHNR and CDR2 FQNEAQ (reference sequence). The CDR3 loop spans 13 amino acids. CDR3 nucleotides: TGTGCCAGCAACCAAATGGCTGGTGAAAAACTGTTTTTT. The encoded protein is CASNQMAGEKLFF. Full variable domain (rest looked up from reference TRBV7-9 and TRBJ1-4): DTGVSQNPRHKITKRGQNVTFRCDPISEHNRLYWYRQTLGQGPEFLTYFQNEAQLEKSRLLSDRFSAERPKGSFSTLEIQRTEQGDSAMYLCASNQMAGEKLFFGSGTQLSVL.

At least ten counts were recorded for this clonotype. The chain links TRBV6-6 to TRBJ2-1; D not certain. CDR1 is MNHNY and CDR2 is SVGAGI in the germline V gene (reference sequence). The CDR3 has 13 amino acids. The germline V and J ends were trimmed by 5 bases and 13 bases, with 18 bases remaining between them. CDR3: CASSPFEDGFQFF. The CDR3 bases are TGTGCCAGCAGTCCCTTTGAGGACGGGTTCCAGTTCTTC.

Ten or more counts support this clonotype. The rearrangement links TRBV9 to TRBJ2-7; D gene unclear. Trimming stripped 0 bases from V and 2 bases from J, with 9 bases between. The length of the CDR3 is 14 residues. Germline loops: CDR1 SGDLS, CDR2 YYNGEE. This CDR3 is CASSVEQSTYEQYF. Written as DNA, the CDR3 is TGTGCCAGCAGCGTAGAACAATCTACCTACGAGCAGTACTTC.